The next 27 T cell receptor beta chains were all read from a single sample in a study of human T cells and chemical hapten exposure. Time point given: pre-sensitization, week 0. The treatment was: therapeutic diphenylcyclopropenone sensitization with weekly scalp DPC. MiXCR was run by TCRdb on the RACE reads, yielding one entry per CDR3 protein. The sample carries 200,000 to 300,000 distinct CDR3 sequences, roughly 8.9% recorded once. This sample comprised whole blood, obtained in connection with sensitization to the hapten diphenylcyclopropenone (DPC). These receptors were taken from a woman in her thirties or forties with alopecia areata. Some clones in this sample may be carry-over from other donors' samples.

The J gene is TRBJ1-5, the V gene TRBV14, with D possibly matching TRBD1 (5 bases). V lost 0 bases and J 6 bases, leaving 6 bases between the germline ends. Germline V CDR1 and CDR2: SGHDN, FVKESK. This CDR3 comprises 13 residues. CDR3 sequence: CASSQDGGQPQHF. For the CDR3, the DNA is TGTGCCAGCAGCCAAGATGGGGGTCAGCCCCAGCATTTT.

The V gene is TRBV25-1, the J gene TRBJ1-4; D is possibly TRBD1 (5 bases). CDR1 MGHDK and CDR2 SYGVNS come from the germline V gene. Trimming shortened V by 2 bases and J by 8 bases, and 12 bases separated the two germline ends. The CDR3 extends over 14 amino acids. Written as DNA, the CDR3 is TGTGCCAGCAGTGAAGGGGGAGGTGGGGAAAAACTGTTTTTT. Protein product: CASSEGGGGEKLFF.

This chain connects TRBV28 to TRBJ2-1, with 10 positions matching TRBD2. CDR1 MDHEN and CDR2 SYDVKM come from the germline V gene. Germline trimming cut 4 bases from V and 7 bases from J; bases unmatched to any gene: 7. This CDR3 spans 15 amino acids. The CDR3 protein is CASSSAGGPGNEQFF. The CDR3 nucleotides read TGTGCCAGCAGTTCAGCGGGAGGGCCGGGGAATGAGCAGTTCTTC.

This clonotype showed up just a few times. The gene calls are TRBV28 and TRBJ1-5; D perhaps matches TRBD1 (6 bases). Germline V gives CDR1 MDHEN, CDR2 SYDVKM. CDR3 length equals 15 residues. Trimming took 5 bases from V and 4 from J, leaving 15 bases between them. CDR3 DNA: TGTGCCAGCAGTCATAAAACAGGGTTAAATCAGCCCCAGCATTTT. It codes for CASSHKTGLNQPQHF.

The genes are TRBV9 and TRBJ2-7; 11 positions match TRBD2. CDR3 length equals 13 residues. Germline CDR1 and CDR2: SGDLS and YYNGEE. V shed 0 bases, J shed 12 bases, and the junction held 5 bases outside the gene matches. Written as DNA, the CDR3 is TGTGCCAGCAGCGTAGGAACTAGCGGGGGCGCGTACTTC. Translating it yields CASSVGTSGGAYF.

This clonotype was recorded at least ten times. The chain employs TRBV4-3 and TRBJ2-4; D not certain. Trimming took 0 bases from V and 6 from J, leaving 18 bases between them. Germline CDR1 reads LGHNA; CDR2 reads YSLEER. CDR3 size: 17 residues. CDR3 sequence: CASSQERFDSMLNIQYF. CDR3 nucleotides: TGCGCCAGCAGCCAAGAACGTTTTGACTCCATGCTAAACATTCAGTACTTC.

The rearrangement uses TRBV20-1 and TRBJ1-5; 8 nucleotides align to TRBD1. The CDR3 covers 15 residues. Germline CDR1 and CDR2: DFQATT and SNEGSKA (reference sequence). V shed 1 base, J shed 3 bases, and the junction held 5 bases outside the gene matches. The CDR3 DNA reads TGCAGTGCTAGAGCGGGACAGGTAATCAATCAGCCCCAGCATTTT. Its translation is CSARAGQVINQPQHF.

Ten or more counts support this clonotype. This chain joins TRBV5-1 and TRBJ2-2; 8 bases fit TRBD1. This CDR3 has 16 amino acids. V lost 4 bases, J lost 3 bases, and 8 bases stayed unmatched. In germline, CDR1 is SGHRS, CDR2 YFSETQ. In nucleotides, the CDR3 is TGCGCCAGCAGCCCCTCAGGGACAGGCTACACCGGGGAGCTGTTTTTT. Translation gives CASSPSGTGYTGELFF. Complete variable domain (other parts from reference TRBV5-1 and TRBJ2-2): KAGVTQTPRYLIKTRGQQVTLSCSPISGHRSVSWYQQTPGQGLQFLFEYFSETQRNKGNFPGRFSGRQFSNSRSEMNVSTLELGDSALYLCASSPSGTGYTGELFFGEGSRLTVL.

This clonotype was recorded a few times. V usage is TRBV5-1 and J usage is TRBJ2-1; TRBD1 might be the D (5 bases). V lost 4 bases and J 3 bases, leaving 17 bases between the germline ends. This CDR3 has 16 amino acids. Germline V CDR1 and CDR2: SGHRS, YFSETQ. CDR3 sequence reads: CASSLDSKWVYNEQFF. CDR3 in DNA: TGCGCCAGCAGCCTAGACAGTAAATGGGTCTACAATGAGCAGTTCTTC. Full variable domain (rest looked up from reference TRBV5-1 and TRBJ2-1): KAGVTQTPRYLIKTRGQQVTLSCSPISGHRSVSWYQQTPGQGLQFLFEYFSETQRNKGNFPGRFSGRQFSNSRSEMNVSTLELGDSALYLCASSLDSKWVYNEQFFGPGTRLTVL.

The rearrangement joins TRBV20-1 to TRBJ2-2; D might be TRBD2 (5 bases). Germline V gene data show CDR1 as DFQATT and CDR2 as SNEGSKA (reference sequence). Trimming stripped 6 bases from V and 2 bases from J, with 10 bases between. The CDR3 covers 13 residues. The CDR3 here is CSAREFNTGELFF. As DNA, the CDR3 is TGCAGTGCGAGGGAATTTAACACCGGGGAGCTGTTTTTT.

This clonotype came up a few times. The rearrangement joins TRBV25-1 to TRBJ1-1; D is ambiguous. CDR3 size: 13 residues. Germline V gene data show CDR1 as MGHDK and CDR2 as SYGVNS. The ends were cut back, 5 bases at V and 5 bases at J, with 12 bases in the middle. The CDR3: CASSRNEGTEAFF. CDR3 DNA: TGTGCCAGCAGTCGGAACGAAGGGACTGAAGCTTTCTTT.

This chain connects TRBV6-2 or TRBV6-3 to TRBJ1-5, with no clear D. CDR3 size: 14 residues. Trimming pared 3 bases from V and 0 bases from J, leaving 6 bases between. Germline V CDR1 and CDR2: MNHEY, SVGEGT. CDR3 residues: CASSYLDSNQPQHF. CDR3 in DNA: TGTGCCAGCAGTTATCTGGATAGCAATCAGCCCCAGCATTTT.

J is TRBJ1-1 and V is TRBV12-3 or TRBV12-4, with D possibly being TRBD1 (6 bases). V gave up 4 bases and J gave up 5 bases, with 20 bases separating them. CDR3 length: 16 amino acids. Here the CDR3 reads CASSSRGGTPATEAFF. The CDR3 DNA reads as TGTGCCAGCAGTTCCAGAGGGGGGACTCCAGCAACTGAAGCTTTCTTT.

Only a few counts were recorded for this clonotype. The chain links TRBV7-2 to TRBJ1-5; possibly TRBD1 for D (5 bases). Germline values: CDR1 SGHTA, CDR2 FQGNSA. The CDR3 is 16 residues long. V was trimmed by 5 bases and J by 7 bases, leaving 21 bases between them. CDR3 protein: CASSPQTSWGSQPQHF. CDR3 coding DNA: TGTGCCAGCAGCCCCCAAACCTCGTGGGGGTCCCAGCCCCAGCATTTT. Using reference TRBV7-2 and TRBJ1-5 for the parts outside the CDR3, the full variable domain is GAGVSQSPSNKVTEKGKDVELRCDPISGHTALYWYRQSLGQGLEFLIYFQGNSAPDKSGLPSDRFSAERTGGSVSTLTIQRTQQEDSAVYLCASSPQTSWGSQPQHFGDGTRLSIL.

The chain couples TRBV5-1 to TRBJ2-1, with 13 positions matching TRBD2. V lost 5 bases, J lost 8 bases, and 10 bases stayed unmatched. Germline CDR1 reads SGHRS; CDR2 reads YFSETQ. The CDR3 contains 16 residues. The CDR3 here is CASRVGLAGVVHEQFF. The CDR3 coding sequence is TGCGCCAGCAGGGTCGGACTAGCGGGAGTTGTACATGAGCAGTTCTTC.

Ten or more counts support this clonotype. The rearrangement uses TRBV11-2 and TRBJ2-5, with 11 bases that match TRBD2. The length of the CDR3 is 15 residues. With 6 bases clipped from V and 5 bases from J, the junction kept 8 bases outside the gene matches. Germline V CDR1 and CDR2: SGHAT, FQNNGV. This CDR3 reads CASSNRLAGRETQYF. For the CDR3, the DNA is TGTGCCAGCAGTAACAGACTAGCGGGACGGGAGACCCAGTACTTC. Based on the CDR3 plus reference TRBV11-2 and TRBJ2-5, the full variable domain is EAGVAQSPRYKIIEKRQSVAFWCNPISGHATLYWYQQILGQGPKLLIQFQNNGVVDDSQLPKDRFSAERLKGVDSTLKIQPAKLEDSAVYLCASSNRLAGRETQYFGPGTRLLVL.

In this sample, this clonotype turned up a few times. V and J are TRBV30 and TRBJ1-3; D is possibly TRBD1 (5 bases). Germline CDR1 is GTSNPN and CDR2 is SVGIG (reference sequence). V gave up 4 bases and J gave up 4 bases, with 11 bases separating them. The CDR3 totals 13 residues. The CDR3 is CAWNRPGGNTIYF. The CDR3 DNA reads as TGTGCCTGGAACCGGCCAGGGGGAAACACCATATATTTT.

In its sample, this clonotype was seen a few times. This rearrangement joins TRBV28 to TRBJ2-5; 9 positions agree with TRBD1. There are 17 residues in the CDR3. Per the germline V gene, CDR1 is MDHEN and CDR2 is SYDVKM. Trimming removed 5 bases from V and 2 bases from J; junction bases left unmatched: 12. The CDR3 DNA sequence: TGTGCCAGCAGTCCCTACGCACAGGGGGCTAAACAAGAGACCCAGTACTTC. Protein product: CASSPYAQGAKQETQYF.

This clonotype was observed a few times. The J gene is TRBJ2-7, the V gene TRBV7-9; D unresolved. The CDR3 is 13 amino acids. The V gene lost 2 bases and the J gene lost 4 bases, with 9 bases spanning the gap. Germline CDR1 is SEHNR and CDR2 is FQNEAQ (reference sequence). The CDR3 nucleotides read TGTGCCAGCAGCTTAATAATGGGATACGAGCAGTACTTC. Amino acid sequence: CASSLIMGYEQYF. The full variable domain, in which reference TRBV7-9 and TRBJ2-7 provide the parts outside the CDR3, is DTGVSQNPRHKITKRGQNVTFRCDPISEHNRLYWYRQTLGQGPEFLTYFQNEAQLEKSRLLSDRFSAERPKGSFSTLEIQRTEQGDSAMYLCASSLIMGYEQYFGPGTRLTVT.

This clonotype appeared a few times. The chain couples TRBV4-1 to TRBJ2-5, with a possible D match to TRBD2 (5 bases). CDR1 is MGHRA and CDR2 is YSYEKL in the germline V gene. Trimming took 0 bases from V and 5 from J, leaving 19 bases between them. The CDR3 loop spans 17 amino acids. The CDR3 reads CASSQDPSGGPLETQYF. The CDR3 DNA is TGCGCCAGCAGCCAAGATCCGAGCGGAGGTCCTTTGGAGACCCAGTACTTC.

CDR3 bases: TGTGCCAGCACCGCGGGGGGACCCTACGAGCAGTACTTC. It yields the protein CASTAGGPYEQYF. V is TRBV6-6 and J is TRBJ2-7, with 8 nucleotides matching TRBD2. Germline-derived CDR1 and CDR2 are MNHNY and SVGAGI (reference sequence). Trimming at V came to 7 bases and at J to 2 bases, leaving 4 bases not matched to a gene. This CDR3 region has 13 residues.

The chain carries TRBV11-2 and TRBJ1-4, with D maybe TRBD1 (6 bases). The CDR3 runs to 17 residues. CDR1 is SGHAT and CDR2 is FQNNGV in the germline V gene. V lost 0 bases and J 3 bases, leaving 14 bases between the germline ends. The CDR3 coding sequence is TGTGCCAGCAGCTTAGATCGCAGGGGATTGGCTAATGAAAAACTGTTTTTT. It yields the protein CASSLDRRGLANEKLFF.

V usage is TRBV7-9 and J usage is TRBJ2-3, with D tentatively TRBD2 (5 bases). The CDR3 contains 12 residues. Germline values: CDR1 SEHNR, CDR2 FQNEAQ (reference sequence). Trimming pared 2 bases from V and 6 bases from J, leaving 6 bases between. The CDR3, as DNA: TGTGCCAGCAGCTTAACTAGGGATACGCAGTATTTT. It codes for CASSLTRDTQYF.

The chain employs TRBV6-5 and TRBJ2-1, with D perhaps matching TRBD2 (7 bases). This CDR3 has 16 amino acids. Germline-derived CDR1 and CDR2 are MNHEY and SVGAGI. V was pared by 5 bases and J by 1 base, with 15 bases between. The CDR3 is CASSRDYTGSYNEQFF. As DNA, the CDR3 is TGTGCCAGCAGTCGGGACTACACAGGGTCCTACAATGAGCAGTTCTTC.

The rearrangement joins TRBV6-5 to TRBJ2-3; 11 bases match TRBD2. The CDR3 is 17 residues long. J gave up 2 bases and V 1 base, and 5 bases lay outside the gene matches. The V gene's germline CDR1 is MNHEY and CDR2 SVGAGI. The CDR3: CASSYWTSGSFTDTQYF. CDR3 nucleotides: TGTGCCAGCAGTTACTGGACTAGCGGGTCTTTCACAGATACGCAGTATTTT.

The sample holds many counts of this clonotype. The V and J genes are TRBV7-9 and TRBJ1-5; D is unresolved. Between the trimmed V and J ends, which lost 5 bases and 1 base, there was a span of 15 bases. The CDR3 spans 16 residues. Germline-derived CDR1 and CDR2 are SEHNR and FQNEAQ (reference sequence). The CDR3 DNA is TGTGCCAGCAGCCAGTCCGGAGCGGAAAGCAATCAGCCCCAGCATTTT. Its protein product is CASSQSGAESNQPQHF.

Many counts were recorded for this clonotype. The rearrangement uses TRBV28 and TRBJ2-7; D may correspond to TRBD1 or TRBD2 (6 bases each). The CDR3 has 15 amino acids. Germline CDR1 and CDR2: MDHEN and SYDVKM. Trimming took 6 bases from V and 1 from J, leaving 16 bases between them. For the CDR3, the DNA is TGTGCCAGCAGGAGGGGGGCGGCCGCTTCCTACGAGCAGTACTTC. It specifies CASRRGAAASYEQYF.